This TCR beta chain is drawn from a study of control samples from healthy donors and cancer patients. Repertoires were generated with immunoSEQ multiplex PCR, while TCRdb's copy carries only in-frame clones and drops some. The top ten clones hold approximately 16% of a sample with roughly 120,000 clones, roughly 91% of them seen once. This CDR3 is built from 16 residues. Trimming cost V 6 bases and J 5 bases; bases outside gene matches: 10. Germline CDR1 is LNHDA and CDR2 is SQIVND (reference sequence). The sequenced material came from blood. The source of this sequence is a woman aged 45-60 years in good health. The chain has TRBV19 and TRBJ1-1; 12 nucleotides align to TRBD1. This CDR3 is CASSGSRDRGHTEAFF. DNA of the CDR3: TGTGCCAGTAGCGGGTCCAGGGACAGGGGGCATACTGAAGCTTTCTTT.